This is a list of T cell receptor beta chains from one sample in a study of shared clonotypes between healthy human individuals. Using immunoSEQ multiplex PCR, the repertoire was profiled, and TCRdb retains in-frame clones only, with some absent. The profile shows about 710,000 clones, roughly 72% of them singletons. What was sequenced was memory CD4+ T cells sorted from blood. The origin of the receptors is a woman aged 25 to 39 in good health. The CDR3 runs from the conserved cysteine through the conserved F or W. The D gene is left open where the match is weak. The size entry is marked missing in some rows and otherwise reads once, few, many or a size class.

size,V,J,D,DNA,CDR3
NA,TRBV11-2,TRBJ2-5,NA,TGTGCCAGCAGCATAATAGCCCCACCAGAGACCCAGTACTTC,CASSIIAPPETQYF
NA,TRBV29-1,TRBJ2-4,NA,TGCAGCGTTGTGTCCGGCGGTCTAAAAAACATTCAGTACTTC,CSVVSGGLKNIQYF
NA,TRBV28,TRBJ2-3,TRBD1,TGTGCCAGCAGCTCAAGGGGGCGCTTCCCAGATACGCAGTATTTT,CASSSRGRFPDTQYF
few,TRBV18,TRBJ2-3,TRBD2,TGTGCCAGCTCACCAACGTTGAGCGGGACCGGCACAGATACGCAGTATTTT,CASSPTLSGTGTDTQYF
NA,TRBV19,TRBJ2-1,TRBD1,TGTGCCAGTAGTATAGGTGGGACAGGGGGCGGAGAGCAGTTCTTC,CASSIGGTGGGEQFF
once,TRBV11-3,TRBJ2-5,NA,TGTGCCAGCAGCCGAGGCACAGAAGAGACCCAGTACTTC,CASSRGTEETQYF
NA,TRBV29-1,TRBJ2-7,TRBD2,TGCAGCGTTGGTCCTAGCGGCTCCTACGAGCAGTACTTC,CSVGPSGSYEQYF
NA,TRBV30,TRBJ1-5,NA,TGTGCCTGGAGTGCGCCCCGGGGTGGCAATCAGCCCCAGCATTTT,CAWSAPRGGNQPQHF
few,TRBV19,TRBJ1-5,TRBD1,TGTGCCAGTAGTTCTGCGGACAGGGCAAATCAGCCCCAGCATTTT,CASSSADRANQPQHF
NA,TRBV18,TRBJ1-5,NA,TGTGCCAGCTCACCCCCCCCGGGAGCCGATCAGCCCCAGCATTTT,CASSPPPGADQPQHF
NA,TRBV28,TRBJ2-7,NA,TGTGCCAGCATCACTAGCACAAGCCACGAGCAGTACTTC,CASITSTSHEQYF
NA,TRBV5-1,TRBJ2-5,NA,TGCGCATCCGGCGTCGGGAACTTCCAAGAGACCCAGTACTTC,CASGVGNFQETQYF
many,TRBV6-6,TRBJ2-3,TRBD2,TGTGCCAGCAGTACGGGGACTAGCGGGATGAAGTATACGCAGTATTTT,CASSTGTSGMKYTQYF
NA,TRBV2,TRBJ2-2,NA,TGTGCCAGCAGTGGGGCGGGACTGGCGGGCACCGGGGAGCTGTTTTTT,CASSGAGLAGTGELFF
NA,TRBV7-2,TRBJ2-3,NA,TGTGCCAGCAACTTTGGGCAGATCACAGATACGCAGTATTTT,CASNFGQITDTQYF
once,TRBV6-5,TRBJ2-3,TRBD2,TGTGCCAGCAGTTGGACTAGCGGTTTGAACACAGATACGCAGTATTTT,CASSWTSGLNTDTQYF
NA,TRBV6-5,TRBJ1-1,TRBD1,TGTGCCAGCAGTTACTCGACAGGGTTGAACACTGAAGCTTTCTTT,CASSYSTGLNTEAFF
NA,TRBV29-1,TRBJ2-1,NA,TGCAGCGTTGTAGGGCATGGAACCTACAATGAGCAGTTCTTC,CSVVGHGTYNEQFF
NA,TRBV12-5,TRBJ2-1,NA,TGTGCTAGTGGTTTGGTACAATTGGGCGGAGGGGGGCCCAATGAGCAGTTCTTC,CASGLVQLGGGGPNEQFF
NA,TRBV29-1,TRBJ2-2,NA,TGCAGCGCGGGACTTTTAACCGGGGAGCTGTTTTTT,CSAGLLTGELFF
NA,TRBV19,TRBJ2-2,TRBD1,TGTGCCAGTAGTAGAACCGGGACAGGATCCACCGGGGAGCTGTTTTTT,CASSRTGTGSTGELFF
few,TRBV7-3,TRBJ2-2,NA,TGTGCCAGCAGCCGGGGACTGACGAACACCGGGGAGCTGTTTTTT,CASSRGLTNTGELFF
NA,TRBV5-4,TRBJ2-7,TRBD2,TGTGCCAGCAGCGAAAGCGGGGGGTACTCCTACGAGCAGTACTTC,CASSESGGYSYEQYF
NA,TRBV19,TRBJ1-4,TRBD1,TGTGCCAGTAGTATCATTCGCGGCAGGGGGCATGCAACTAATGAAAAACTGTTTTTT,CASSIIRGRGHATNEKLFF
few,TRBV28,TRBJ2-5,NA,TGTGCCAGCAGTTTAACTTACCAAGAGACCCAGTACTTC,CASSLTYQETQYF
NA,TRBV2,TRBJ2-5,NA,TGTGCCAGCCACGGGACTGGGGAGACCCAGTACTTC,CASHGTGETQYF
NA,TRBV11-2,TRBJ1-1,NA,TGTGCCAGCAGCTTAGTCTGGAACACTGAAGCTTTCTTT,CASSLVWNTEAFF
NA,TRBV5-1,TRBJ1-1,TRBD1,TGCGCCAGCAGCTTGGTACAGGGGGACACTGAAGCTTTCTTT,CASSLVQGDTEAFF
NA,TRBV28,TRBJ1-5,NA,TGTGCCAGCAGTTTCGGCCAGGGGAGCAATCAGCCCCAGCATTTT,CASSFGQGSNQPQHF
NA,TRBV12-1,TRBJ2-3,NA,TGTGCCAGCAGCTTTAGCGGGAGTCACGCAGATACGCAGTATTTT,CASSFSGSHADTQYF
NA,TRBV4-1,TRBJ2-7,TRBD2,TGCGCCAGCAGCCAAGATCGGATTAGCGGGAACGACGAGCAGTACTTC,CASSQDRISGNDEQYF
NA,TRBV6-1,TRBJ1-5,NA,TGTGCCAGCAGGTTACTGTCTCAGCCCCAGCATTTT,CASRLLSQPQHF
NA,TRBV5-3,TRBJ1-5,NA,TGTGCCAGAAGCCCTGGAGACCGGACTCAGCCCCAGCATTTT,CARSPGDRTQPQHF
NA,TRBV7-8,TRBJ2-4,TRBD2,TGTGCCAGCAGCTTAGCCGGGGGGGAAAACATTCAGTACTTC,CASSLAGGENIQYF
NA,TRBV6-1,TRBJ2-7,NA,TGTGCCAGCAGTGGGGGTGGTTACGAGCAGTACTTC,CASSGGGYEQYF
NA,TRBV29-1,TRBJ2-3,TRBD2,TGCAGCGTTGCAAGGGGACTAGCCCCAGATACGCAGTATTTT,CSVARGLAPDTQYF
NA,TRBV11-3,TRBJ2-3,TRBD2,TGTGCCAGCAGCCCCGGCTGGACTAGCGGGAGCACAGATACGCAGTATTTT,CASSPGWTSGSTDTQYF
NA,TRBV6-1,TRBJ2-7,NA,TGTGCCAGCAGGCACACTGACCACTATACCTACGAGCAGTACTTC,CASRHTDHYTYEQYF
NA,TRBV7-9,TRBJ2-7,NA,TGTGCCAGCAGTCCTCCCAGCTCCTACGAGCAGTACTTC,CASSPPSSYEQYF
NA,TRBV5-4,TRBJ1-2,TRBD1,TGTGCCAGCAGCTCCGGGACAGGGATAGGTGGCTACACCTTC,CASSSGTGIGGYTF
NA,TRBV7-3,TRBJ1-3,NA,TGTGGTTGGACAGCCTCTGGAAACACCATATATTTT,CGWTASGNTIYF
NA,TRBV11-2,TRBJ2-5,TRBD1,TGTGCCAGCAGCTTAGGGTCAGGGGGCAGGGAGACCCAGTACTTC,CASSLGSGGRETQYF
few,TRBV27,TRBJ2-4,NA,TGTGCCAGCAGTTTCTCTGGGCGTGGTGGAAAAAACATTCAGTACTTC,CASSFSGRGGKNIQYF
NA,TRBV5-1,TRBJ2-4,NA,TGCGCCAGCATCCGGACTCAGTACTTC,CASIRTQYF
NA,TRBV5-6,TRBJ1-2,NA,TGTGCCAGCAGCTTGACAGTAGGAGGCTACACCTTC,CASSLTVGGYTF
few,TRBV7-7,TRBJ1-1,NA,TGTGCCAGCAGCCCAGAGTACAGGAATGAAGCTTTCTTT,CASSPEYRNEAFF
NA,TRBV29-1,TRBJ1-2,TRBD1,TGCAGCGGGACAGGGAATGGGTATGGCTACACCTTC,CSGTGNGYGYTF
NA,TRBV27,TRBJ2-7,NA,TGTGCCAGCAGTTTACAGGGAATCGCCCCCACCTACGAGCAGTACTTC,CASSLQGIAPTYEQYF
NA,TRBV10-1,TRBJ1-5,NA,TGCGCCAGCAGTGAGTCGGGGGGGGGCGAGAGCAATCAGCCCCAGCATTTT,CASSESGGGESNQPQHF
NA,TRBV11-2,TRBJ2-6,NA,TGTGCCAGCAGGGCCGGGATGAAACACTCTGGGGCCAACGTCCTGACTTTC,CASRAGMKHSGANVLTF
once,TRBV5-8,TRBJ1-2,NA,TGTGCCAGCACCACCGGACAGATAGTTAACTATGGCTACACCTTC,CASTTGQIVNYGYTF
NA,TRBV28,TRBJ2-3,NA,TGTGCCAGCAGTTTTAGTAGGGCGGGTACAGATACGCAGTATTTT,CASSFSRAGTDTQYF
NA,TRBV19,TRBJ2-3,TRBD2,TGTGCCAGTAGCGACGGACTAGCGGGCGCTAGCACAGATACGCAGTATTTT,CASSDGLAGASTDTQYF
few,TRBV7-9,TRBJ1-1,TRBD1,TGTGCCAGCAGCACCCGGACAGGCGGGAACACTGAAGCTTTCTTT,CASSTRTGGNTEAFF